This TCR beta chain comes out of a study of OX40 agonist ivuxolimab in advanced cancers. For the study at large: At doses from 0.01 to 10 mg/kg, patients were given intravenous ivuxolimab every 2 weeks. General study results and limits: CD8+ T cells averaged more expanded clones than CD4+.

Points on this clone: Its antigen is not known.

Per germline, CDR1 MGHRA and CDR2 YSYEKL. The ends were cut back, 4 bases at V and 8 bases at J, with 18 bases in the middle. This CDR3 is built from 15 residues. Sequencing was performed with immunoSEQ multiplex PCR; in TCRdb, only in-frame clones are kept and a portion is missing. In the table there are some 65,000 clones, roughly 84% of which are singletons. Sequences were derived from CD4+ or CD8+ T cells sorted from blood, sampled in a trial of the OX40 agonist ivuxolimab. The V call is TRBV4-1, the J call TRBJ2-1; either TRBD1 or TRBD2 may supply D (5 bases each). The sequence came from an adult with an advanced solid tumor such as melanoma, head and neck, liver or kidney cancer. CDR3 amino acids: CASSPLRDLYDEQFF. The CDR3 region has the DNA TGCGCCAGCAGCCCACTCCGGGACCTTTACGATGAGCAGTTCTTC.